Listed here are 20 T cell receptor beta chains from one sample, sequenced in a study of shared clonotypes between healthy human individuals (TCRdb year 2020). The protocol used for the library was the immunoSEQ multiplex PCR assay. What TCRdb holds here is the immuneACCESS table cut down to in-frame rearrangements. Part of the clones is not present; checked against another copy, under half of the missing clones reflect an unresolved V gene, and the others are unexplained. The table for this sample lists 500,000 to 650,000 clones; around 78% of them were counted only once. In total, the top ten clones hold approximately 12% of the sample. What was sequenced was PBMCs. All receptors derive from a woman aged 40 to 55 in good health. Some clones in this sample may be carry-over from other donors' samples.

This clone has ten or more counts. Distinct nucleotide sequences in the sample also encode this CDR3. The V gene is TRBV29-1, the J gene TRBJ2-5; 8 bases match TRBD1. CDR3 length: 15 amino acids. Unmatched junction bases numbered 8, after V lost 4 bases and J lost 1 base. CDR1 is SQVTM and CDR2 is ANQGSEA in the germline V gene. The CDR3 spells CSVGGLTGAQETQYF. CDR3 coding DNA: TGCAGCGTTGGAGGGCTGACAGGGGCCCAAGAGACCCAGTACTTC.

This rearrangement joins TRBV9 to TRBJ2-2, with TRBD1 matching over 7 bases. The CDR3 is made up of 14 amino acids. After removal of 4 bases from V and 4 bases from J, the junction contained 4 bases not matched to a gene. Per the germline V gene, CDR1 is SGDLS and CDR2 is YYNGEE. CDR3 loop: CASSPRTGTGELFF. CDR3 DNA: TGTGCCAGCAGCCCTCGGACAGGCACCGGGGAGCTGTTTTTT.

The gene calls are TRBV5-1 and TRBJ1-1; 9 positions agree with TRBD1. From germline, CDR1 is SGHRS and CDR2 YFSETQ. This CDR3 has 14 amino acids. V gave up 4 bases and J gave up 7 bases; unmatched junction bases: 8. The DNA for the CDR3 is TGCGCCAGCAGCGAAGTACAGGGGGCCCTTGAAGCTTTCTTT. Its translation is CASSEVQGALEAFF. Supplemented by reference TRBV5-1 and TRBJ1-1, the full variable domain reads KAGVTQTPRYLIKTRGQQVTLSCSPISGHRSVSWYQQTPGQGLQFLFEYFSETQRNKGNFPGRFSGRQFSNSRSEMNVSTLELGDSALYLCASSEVQGALEAFFGQGTRLTVV.

This rearrangement joins TRBV30 to TRBJ2-5; the D gene is possibly TRBD1 (6 bases). Trimming took 0 bases from V and 5 from J, leaving 16 bases between them. The CDR3 has 15 amino acids. Germline V gene data show CDR1 as GTSNPN and CDR2 as SVGIG (reference sequence). DNA for the CDR3: TGTGCCTGGAGTGTAGGGGCAGGGGCAGGGGAGACCCAGTACTTC. Amino acid sequence: CAWSVGAGAGETQYF.

The chain employs TRBV10-2 and TRBJ1-2; D not certain. The CDR3 runs to 14 residues. Trimming cost V 7 bases and J 4 bases, with 16 bases left between them. The V gene's germline CDR1 is WSHSY and CDR2 SAAADI. The CDR3 nucleotides read TGCGCCAGCACCACGACTAATCCCCCCTATGGCTACACCTTC. This encodes CASTTTNPPYGYTF.

This chain joins TRBV5-4 and TRBJ1-2; D gene uncertain. This CDR3 comprises 14 residues. V lost 7 bases to trimming and J lost 1 base, with 14 bases between them. Germline V gives CDR1 SGHNT, CDR2 YYREEE (reference sequence). CDR3 nucleotide sequence: TGTGCCAGCCGTGGGTGGCCGGTTAACTATGGCTACACCTTC. It is translated as CASRGWPVNYGYTF.

This rearrangement joins TRBV5-1 to TRBJ2-3; tentatively, D is TRBD2 (6 bases). Trimming shortened V by 2 bases and J by 6 bases, and 16 bases separated the two germline ends. Germline lookup yields CDR1 SGHRS and CDR2 YFSETQ. The CDR3 totals 15 residues. The CDR3 coding sequence is TGCGCCAGCAGCTTCGACGGGAGAGGGGTTGATACGCAGTATTTT. This encodes CASSFDGRGVDTQYF. Complete variable domain (other parts from reference TRBV5-1 and TRBJ2-3): KAGVTQTPRYLIKTRGQQVTLSCSPISGHRSVSWYQQTPGQGLQFLFEYFSETQRNKGNFPGRFSGRQFSNSRSEMNVSTLELGDSALYLCASSFDGRGVDTQYFGPGTRLTVL.

This chain uses TRBV2 with TRBJ1-5, with D hard to call. Trimming pared 5 bases from V and 6 bases from J, leaving 11 bases between. The CDR3 covers 13 residues. The V gene's germline CDR1 is SNHLY and CDR2 FYNNEI. CDR3 DNA: TGTGCCAGCAGTACGGAAGGAATTCAGCCCCAGCATTTT. Translated: CASSTEGIQPQHF.

The chain links TRBV5-1 to TRBJ1-2; no reliable D call. The ends were cut back, 5 bases at V and 3 bases at J, with 8 bases in the middle. This CDR3 region has 12 residues. CDR1 and CDR2 (germline): SGHRS, YFSETQ. The CDR3 region is CASSRQDYGYTF. CDR3 nucleotides: TGCGCCAGCAGTCGCCAGGACTATGGCTACACCTTC. The whole variable domain, remainder taken from reference TRBV5-1 and TRBJ1-2, is KAGVTQTPRYLIKTRGQQVTLSCSPISGHRSVSWYQQTPGQGLQFLFEYFSETQRNKGNFPGRFSGRQFSNSRSEMNVSTLELGDSALYLCASSRQDYGYTFGSGTRLTVV.

The chain recombines TRBV7-9 with TRBJ2-1; the match to TRBD1 covers 7 bases. CDR3 length: 17 amino acids. CDR1 and CDR2 from the germline V gene are SEHNR and FQNEAQ (reference sequence). The junction had 11 bases not matched to a gene; V was cut back by 2 bases and J by 4 bases. The CDR3 DNA is TGTGCCAGCAGCTTAATAAGGGGGCCCAGTCGGTACAATGAGCAGTTCTTC. This translates into CASSLIRGPSRYNEQFF.

This chain links TRBV27 with TRBJ1-2; D not resolved. V lost 7 bases, J lost 4 bases, and 10 bases lay in between. The germline V gene encodes CDR1 MNHEY and CDR2 SMNVEV (reference sequence). This CDR3 is built from 12 residues. Here the CDR3 reads CASTPPGYGYTF. The CDR3 DNA follows: TGTGCCAGCACCCCACCCGGCTATGGCTACACCTTC.

The V call is TRBV5-1, the J call TRBJ1-1, with unresolved D. V lost 4 bases and J lost 1, with 14 bases in between. Germline CDR1 SGHRS, CDR2 YFSETQ. The CDR3 has 15 amino acids. As DNA, the CDR3 is TGCGCCAGCAGCCCGGGCGGCGCAGAGAACACTGAAGCTTTCTTT. Protein: CASSPGGAENTEAFF.

This clone was observed many times. The genes are TRBV18 and TRBJ2-7; 10 positions agree with TRBD1. The CDR3 has 13 residues. CDR1 KGHSH and CDR2 LQKENI come from the germline V gene. V dropped 3 bases and J dropped 10; count of bases not matched to a gene: 6. The CDR3 DNA reads as TGTGCCAGCTCACCCGGGACAGGGGAGAGACAGTACTTC. Its protein is CASSPGTGERQYF.

The chain has TRBV7-9 and TRBJ2-5; D remains unclear. The V end was cut by 5 bases, the J end by 4 bases, with 5 bases between. The CDR3 extends over 11 amino acids. Germline assignment: CDR1 SEHNR and CDR2 FQNEAQ (reference sequence). CDR3 sequence (DNA): TGTGCCAGCAGCGAAATAGAGACCCAGTACTTC. Its protein is CASSEIETQYF.

This clone has more than one count but fewer than ten. This chain joins TRBV10-3 and TRBJ1-2, with 9 bases aligning to TRBD1. The CDR3 runs to 16 residues. V lost 5 bases and J lost 6; bases outside the gene matches: 13. Germline V gives CDR1 ENHRY, CDR2 SYGVKD. The CDR3: CAISSPGTGWLDGYTF. In DNA form, the CDR3 reads TGTGCCATCAGTAGCCCCGGGACAGGGTGGCTCGATGGCTACACCTTC.

A remark on this clone: The same CDR3 can be traced to other DNA sequences in this sample. V and J are TRBV30 and TRBJ1-1; D gene unclear. CDR1 GTSNPN and CDR2 SVGIG come from the germline V gene (reference sequence). There are 13 residues in the CDR3. The V and J ends lost 1 base and 1 base respectively, with 7 bases between them. This CDR3 is CAWSGDTNTEAFF. In DNA, the CDR3 is TGTGCCTGGAGTGGTGATACGAACACTGAAGCTTTCTTT.

The chain uses TRBV27 and TRBJ1-4; D might be TRBD1 (5 bases). The CDR3 contains 15 residues. The germline CDR1 and CDR2 sequences are MNHEY and SMNVEV (reference sequence). V was cut by 2 bases and J by 7 bases, with 14 bases left in between. The CDR3 sequence: CASSLQAGGAEKLFF. For the CDR3, the DNA is TGTGCCAGCAGTTTACAGGCGGGTGGGGCTGAAAAACTGTTTTTT.

The chain employs TRBV4-2 and TRBJ2-2; D is possibly TRBD1 (5 bases). Germline V CDR1 and CDR2: LGHNA, YNFKEQ. With 0 bases removed from V and 5 bases from J, the gap between germline ends came to 16 bases. There are 17 residues in the CDR3. The CDR3 DNA reads as TGTGCCAGCAGCCAAGATTTTCAGGGTGGTGGGACCGGGGAGCTGTTTTTT. Translating it yields CASSQDFQGGGTGELFF.

The CDR3 region has the DNA TGTGCCAGCAGTTTCGGACTAGCGGGAGAGAATACGCAGTATTTT. It specifies CASSFGLAGENTQYF. The chain employs TRBV28 and TRBJ2-3, with 13 bases aligning to TRBD2. CDR1 and CDR2 from the germline V gene are MDHEN and SYDVKM. CDR3 size: 15 residues. V gave up 3 bases and J gave up 7 bases; unmatched junction bases: 4.

The rearrangement links TRBV13 to TRBJ2-1; either TRBD1 or TRBD2 may fit D (5 bases each). CDR1 and CDR2 from the germline V gene are PRHDT and FYEKMQ (reference sequence). Trimming cost V 5 bases and J 12 bases, with 17 bases left between them. This CDR3 spans 13 amino acids. The CDR3 is CASSPSRVGVQFF. CDR3 DNA: TGTGCCAGCAGCCCTAGCCGTGTGGGGGTGCAGTTCTTC.